This TCR beta chain was sequenced in a study of cytomegalovirus exposure and HLA in healthy donors. J was trimmed by 4 bases and V by 6 bases; bases with no gene match: 6. This CDR3 contains 15 residues. The germline V gene encodes CDR1 SNHLY and CDR2 FYNNEI. The table lists this clone with a count of one. Use of 60 Vbeta and 13 Jbeta primers characterized the PCR. The protocol was immunoSEQ multiplex PCR, while the TCRdb copy is restricted to in-frame clones and leaves out a portion. This table holds fewer than 130,000 clones, 74% found once. Sequencing was performed on PBMCs. The clonotype originates from a man aged 45-65 years in good health and CMV-seropositive. This sequence joins TRBV2 and TRBJ2-2; 9 bases line up with TRBD1. The CDR3 protein is CASRERQGVTGELFF. As DNA, the CDR3 is TGTGCCAGCAGGGAGAGACAGGGGGTCACCGGGGAGCTGTTTTTT.